The clone carrying this T cell receptor beta chain was detected once. Its cognate antigen is unknown. This sample stems from a study of memory CD4+ T cells and cytomegalovirus serostatus. Study context: This sample comes from healthy Belgian adults, 8 to 10 CMV seropositive, approximately 24 seronegative.

Study-wide points: Repertoires predicted CMV serostatus with median bootstrapped AUC of 0.95.

The sort gate was single viable CD3+CD4+CD8-CD45RO+ cells for memory CD4+ T cells. Positive selection with CD4 microbeads enriched total CD4+ T cells. Original data processing: Out-of-frame sequences were removed, leaving some 2 million distinct TCRbeta sequences. Assay: immunoSEQ multiplex PCR; the TCRdb copy retains only in-frame clones and omits some. V and J calls and clone size are given by that table; D and trimming were obtained from the DNA. In the table there are about 92,000 clones, about 80% of which are singletons. Sequencing used memory CD4+ T cells from blood. This receptor was obtained from an adult in good health and CMV-seropositive.

CDR3 bases: TGTGCCAGCAGTTTAAAGGAAGTAGCGGGAGTACCCTACGAGCAGTACTTC. Its protein product is CASSLKEVAGVPYEQYF. The chain employs TRBV28 and TRBJ2-7; 9 bases fit TRBD2. The CDR3 extends over 17 amino acids. Germline V gene lookup returns CDR1 MDHEN and CDR2 SYDVKM. With V trimmed by 2 bases and J by 2 bases, 10 bases remained unmatched.